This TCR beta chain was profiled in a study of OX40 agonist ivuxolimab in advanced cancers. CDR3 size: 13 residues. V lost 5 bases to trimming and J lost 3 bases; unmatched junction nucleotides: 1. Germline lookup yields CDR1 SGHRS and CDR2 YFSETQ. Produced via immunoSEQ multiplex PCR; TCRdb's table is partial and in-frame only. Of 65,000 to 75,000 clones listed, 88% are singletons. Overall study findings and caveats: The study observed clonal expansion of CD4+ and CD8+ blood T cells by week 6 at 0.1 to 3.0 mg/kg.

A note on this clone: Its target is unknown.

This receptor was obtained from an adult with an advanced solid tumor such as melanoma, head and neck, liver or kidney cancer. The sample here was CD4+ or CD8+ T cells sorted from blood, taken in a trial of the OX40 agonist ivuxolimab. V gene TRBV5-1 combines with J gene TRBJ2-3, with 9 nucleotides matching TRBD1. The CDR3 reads CASSGQGTDTQYF. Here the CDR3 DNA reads TGCGCCAGCAGTGGACAGGGGACAGATACGCAGTATTTT. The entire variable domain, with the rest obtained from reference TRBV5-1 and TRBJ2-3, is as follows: KAGVTQTPRYLIKTRGQQVTLSCSPISGHRSVSWYQQTPGQGLQFLFEYFSETQRNKGNFPGRFSGRQFSNSRSEMNVSTLELGDSALYLCASSGQGTDTQYFGPGTRLTVL.